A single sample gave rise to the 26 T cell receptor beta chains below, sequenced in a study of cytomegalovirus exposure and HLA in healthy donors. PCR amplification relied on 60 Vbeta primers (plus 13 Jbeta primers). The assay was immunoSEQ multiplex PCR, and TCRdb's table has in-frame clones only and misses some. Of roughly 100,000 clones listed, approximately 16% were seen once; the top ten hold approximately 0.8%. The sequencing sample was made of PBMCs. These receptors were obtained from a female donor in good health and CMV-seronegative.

The CDR3 loop is CASKGGNQPQHF. The CDR3 DNA is TGTGCCAGCAAGGGGGGCAATCAGCCCCAGCATTTT. J is TRBJ1-5 and V is TRBV5-4; D possibly corresponds to TRBD1 (6 bases). Germline CDR1 SGHNT, CDR2 YYREEE (reference sequence). This CDR3 is 12 amino acids long. Deletions cut 6 bases from V and 2 bases from J, with 6 bases between.

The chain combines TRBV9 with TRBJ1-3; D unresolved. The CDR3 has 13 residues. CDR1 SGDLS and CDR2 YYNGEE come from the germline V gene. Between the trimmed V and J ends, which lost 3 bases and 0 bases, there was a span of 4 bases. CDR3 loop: CASSDNSGNTIYF. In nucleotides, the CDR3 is TGTGCCAGCAGCGACAACTCTGGAAACACCATATATTTT.

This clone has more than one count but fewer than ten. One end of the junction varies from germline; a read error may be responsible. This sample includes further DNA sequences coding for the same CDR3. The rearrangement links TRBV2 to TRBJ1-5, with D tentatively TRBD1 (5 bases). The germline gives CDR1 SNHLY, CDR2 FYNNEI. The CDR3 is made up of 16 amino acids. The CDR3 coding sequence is TGTGCCAGCAGCGAAGCGCGTCAGGGTGGCAATCAGCCCCAGCATTTT. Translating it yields CASSEARQGGNQPQHF.

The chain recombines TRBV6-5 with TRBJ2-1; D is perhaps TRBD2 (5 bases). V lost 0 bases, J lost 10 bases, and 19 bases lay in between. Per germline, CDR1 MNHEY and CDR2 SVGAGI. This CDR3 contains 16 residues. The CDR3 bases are TGTGCCAGCAGTTACTCGAAAACTAGTCCACTCAGAGAGCAGTTCTTC. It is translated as CASSYSKTSPLREQFF.

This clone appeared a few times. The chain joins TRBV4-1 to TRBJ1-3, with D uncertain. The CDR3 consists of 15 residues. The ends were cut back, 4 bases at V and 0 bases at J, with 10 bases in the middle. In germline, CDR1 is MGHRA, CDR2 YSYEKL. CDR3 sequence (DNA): TGCGCCAGCAGCCGGGCCGCGAACTCTGGAAACACCATATATTTT. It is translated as CASSRAANSGNTIYF.

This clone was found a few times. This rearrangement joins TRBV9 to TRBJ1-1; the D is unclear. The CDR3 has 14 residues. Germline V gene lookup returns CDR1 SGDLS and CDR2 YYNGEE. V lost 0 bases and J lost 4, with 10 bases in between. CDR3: CASSVAGGSTEAFF. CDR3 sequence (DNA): TGTGCCAGCAGCGTAGCGGGTGGGAGCACTGAAGCTTTCTTT.

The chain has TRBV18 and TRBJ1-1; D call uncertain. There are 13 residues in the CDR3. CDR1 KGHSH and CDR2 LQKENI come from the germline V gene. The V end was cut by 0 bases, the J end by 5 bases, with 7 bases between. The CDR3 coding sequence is TGTGCCAGCTCACCACCCAGAGGAACTGAAGCTTTCTTT. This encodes CASSPPRGTEAFF.

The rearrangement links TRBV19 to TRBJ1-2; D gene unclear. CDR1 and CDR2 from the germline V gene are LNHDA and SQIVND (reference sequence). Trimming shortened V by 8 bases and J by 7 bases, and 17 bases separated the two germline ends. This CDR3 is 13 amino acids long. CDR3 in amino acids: CASRRPSTGGYTF. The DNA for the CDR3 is TGTGCCAGTCGGAGACCCAGCACCGGTGGCTACACCTTC.

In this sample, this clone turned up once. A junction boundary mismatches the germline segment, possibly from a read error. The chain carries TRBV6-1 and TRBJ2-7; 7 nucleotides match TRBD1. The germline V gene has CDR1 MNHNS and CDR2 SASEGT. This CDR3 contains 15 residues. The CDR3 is CASSEGQGVSSEQYF. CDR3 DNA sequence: TGTGCCAGCAGTGAAGGTCAGGGGGTATCCTCCGAGCAGTACTTC.

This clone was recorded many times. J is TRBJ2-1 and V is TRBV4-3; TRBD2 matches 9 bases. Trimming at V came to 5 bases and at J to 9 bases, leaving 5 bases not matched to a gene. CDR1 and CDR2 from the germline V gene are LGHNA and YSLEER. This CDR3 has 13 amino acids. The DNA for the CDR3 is TGCGCCAGCAGCGCTAGCGGGAATCCTGAGCAGTTCTTC. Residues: CASSASGNPEQFF.

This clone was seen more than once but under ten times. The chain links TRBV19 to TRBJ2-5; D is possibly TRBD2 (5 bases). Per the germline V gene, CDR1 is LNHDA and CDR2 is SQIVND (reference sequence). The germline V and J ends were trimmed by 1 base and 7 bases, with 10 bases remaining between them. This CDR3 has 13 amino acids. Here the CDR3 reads CASSIGGSGTQYF. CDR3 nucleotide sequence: TGTGCCAGTAGTATAGGAGGGAGTGGGACCCAGTACTTC.

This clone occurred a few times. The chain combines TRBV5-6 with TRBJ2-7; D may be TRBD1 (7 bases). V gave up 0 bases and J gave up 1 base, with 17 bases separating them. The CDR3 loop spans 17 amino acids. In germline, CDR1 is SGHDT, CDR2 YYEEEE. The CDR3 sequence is CASSLDGDREVSYEQYF. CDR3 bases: TGTGCCAGCAGCTTGGATGGTGACAGGGAGGTGTCCTACGAGCAGTACTTC.

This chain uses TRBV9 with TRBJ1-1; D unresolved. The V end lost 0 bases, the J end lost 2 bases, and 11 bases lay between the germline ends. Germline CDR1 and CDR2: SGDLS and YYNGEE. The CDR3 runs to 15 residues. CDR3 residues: CASSVGITANTEAFF. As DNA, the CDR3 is TGTGCCAGCAGCGTAGGTATCACAGCAAACACTGAAGCTTTCTTT.

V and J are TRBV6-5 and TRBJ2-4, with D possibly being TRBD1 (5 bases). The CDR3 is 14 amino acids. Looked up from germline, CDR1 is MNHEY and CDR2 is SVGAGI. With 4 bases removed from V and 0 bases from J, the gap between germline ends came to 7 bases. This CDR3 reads CASSLGLAKNIQYF. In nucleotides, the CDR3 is TGTGCCAGCAGTTTGGGGCTAGCCAAAAACATTCAGTACTTC.

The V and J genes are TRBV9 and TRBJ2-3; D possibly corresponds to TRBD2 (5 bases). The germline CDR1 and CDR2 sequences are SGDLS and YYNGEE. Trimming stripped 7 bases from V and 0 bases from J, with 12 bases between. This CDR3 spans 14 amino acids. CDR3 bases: TGTGCCAGCGGACGGGGAATTAGCACAGATACGCAGTATTTT. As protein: CASGRGISTDTQYF.

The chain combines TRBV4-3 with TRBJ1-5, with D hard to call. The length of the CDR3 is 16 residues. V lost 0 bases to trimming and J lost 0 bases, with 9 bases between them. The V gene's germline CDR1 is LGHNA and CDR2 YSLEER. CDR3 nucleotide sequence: TGCGCCAGCAGCCAAGAACGAGCTTATAGCAATCAGCCCCAGCATTTT. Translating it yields CASSQERAYSNQPQHF.

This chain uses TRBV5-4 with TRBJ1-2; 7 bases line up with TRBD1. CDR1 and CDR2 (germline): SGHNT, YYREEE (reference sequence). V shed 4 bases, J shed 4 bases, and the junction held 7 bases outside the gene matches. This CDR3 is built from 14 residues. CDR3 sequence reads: CASSPTGSGYGYTF. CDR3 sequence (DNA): TGTGCCAGCAGCCCGACAGGGAGCGGCTATGGCTACACCTTC.

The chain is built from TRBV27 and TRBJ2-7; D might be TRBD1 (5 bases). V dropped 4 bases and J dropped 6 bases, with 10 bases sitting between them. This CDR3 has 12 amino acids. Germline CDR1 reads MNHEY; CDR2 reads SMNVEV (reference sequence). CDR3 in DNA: TGTGCCAGCAGTTCCGTAGGGGTCGAGCAGTACTTC. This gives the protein CASSSVGVEQYF.

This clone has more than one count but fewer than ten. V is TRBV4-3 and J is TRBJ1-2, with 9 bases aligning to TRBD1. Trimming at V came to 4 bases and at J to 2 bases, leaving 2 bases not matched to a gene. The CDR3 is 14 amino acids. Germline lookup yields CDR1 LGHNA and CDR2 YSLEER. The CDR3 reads CASSPGTGNYGYTF. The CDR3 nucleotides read TGCGCCAGCAGCCCCGGGACAGGGAACTATGGCTACACCTTC.

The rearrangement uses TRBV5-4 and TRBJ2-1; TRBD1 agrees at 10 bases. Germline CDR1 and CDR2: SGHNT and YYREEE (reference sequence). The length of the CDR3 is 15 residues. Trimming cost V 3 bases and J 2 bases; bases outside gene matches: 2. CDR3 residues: CASSSGQGTYNEQFF. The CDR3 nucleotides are TGTGCCAGCAGCTCGGGACAGGGGACCTACAATGAGCAGTTCTTC.

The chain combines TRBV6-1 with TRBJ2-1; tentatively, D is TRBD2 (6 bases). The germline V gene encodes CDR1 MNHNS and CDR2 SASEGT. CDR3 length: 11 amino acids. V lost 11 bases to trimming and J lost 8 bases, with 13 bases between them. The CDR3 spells CAAEEGYEQFF. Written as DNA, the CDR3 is TGTGCCGCTGAGGAGGGCTATGAGCAGTTCTTC.

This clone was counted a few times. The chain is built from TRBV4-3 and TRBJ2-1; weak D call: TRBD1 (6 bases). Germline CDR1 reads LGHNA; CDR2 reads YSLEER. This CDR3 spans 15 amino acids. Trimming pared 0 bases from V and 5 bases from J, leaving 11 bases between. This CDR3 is CASSQDPAGDNEQFF. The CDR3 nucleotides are TGCGCCAGCAGCCAAGATCCGGCAGGGGACAATGAGCAGTTCTTC.

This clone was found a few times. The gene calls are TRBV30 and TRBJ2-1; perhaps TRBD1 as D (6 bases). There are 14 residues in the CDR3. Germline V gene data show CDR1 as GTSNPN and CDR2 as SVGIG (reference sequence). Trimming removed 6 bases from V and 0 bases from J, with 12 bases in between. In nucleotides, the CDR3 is TGTGCCTGCAAAAAGGGGGACTCCTACAATGAGCAGTTCTTC. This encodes CACKKGDSYNEQFF.

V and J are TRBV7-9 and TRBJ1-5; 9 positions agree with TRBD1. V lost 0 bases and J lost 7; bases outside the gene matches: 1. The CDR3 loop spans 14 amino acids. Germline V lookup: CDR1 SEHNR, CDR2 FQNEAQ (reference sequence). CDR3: CASSLATGGQPQHF. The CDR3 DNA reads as TGTGCCAGCAGCTTAGCGACAGGGGGGCAGCCCCAGCATTTT.

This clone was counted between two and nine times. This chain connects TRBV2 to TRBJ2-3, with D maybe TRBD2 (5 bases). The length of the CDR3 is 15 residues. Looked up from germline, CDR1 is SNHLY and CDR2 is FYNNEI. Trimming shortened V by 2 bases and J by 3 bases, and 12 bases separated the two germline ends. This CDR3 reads CASSELTGRTDTQYF. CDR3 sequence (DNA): TGTGCCAGCAGTGAATTAACGGGAAGGACAGATACGCAGTATTTT.

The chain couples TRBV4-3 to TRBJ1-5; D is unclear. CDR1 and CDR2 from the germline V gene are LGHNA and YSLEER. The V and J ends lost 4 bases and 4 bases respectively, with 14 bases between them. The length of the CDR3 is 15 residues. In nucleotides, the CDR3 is TGCGCCAGCAGCCCGTTCGTGGCGGGAAATCAGCCCCAGCATTTT. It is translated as CASSPFVAGNQPQHF.